The sequence of this TCR beta chain was determined in a study of blood T cell repertoires in COVID-19 (dated by TCRdb to about 2020). About the full investigation: Samples covering the acute and convalescent phases of COVID-19 were provided by collaborators in the United States, Italy and Spain. The prospective study material was composed of cDNA or gDNA derived from T cells, B-cell-depleted T cells, or PBMCs. Subjects who had been exposed to COVID-19, were actively infected with it, or had recovered from it provided the deeply sampled blood TCRbeta repertoires that made up the dataset. A freely available public database, intended as a resource for researchers studying the immune response to SARS-CoV-2, is where the repertoires were released. Samples came from the ongoing ImmuneRACE study (first 160 participants) plus 1,254 subjects from 6 global collaborators. Nearly every sample came with metadata listing a de-identified subject ID, COVID-19 status, age in years and sex. Where available, HLA class I and class II types were taken from metadata supplied by the sample provider and were not determined by assay-based typing. What the authors observed across the whole study: The quantity of clinical and demographic metadata differed by source and by participant and was supplied without curation.

In regard to this clone: The clone's antigen remains unknown. The sample holds no much larger clone one base away, and base qualities are not on file.

The immunoSEQ Assay, a bias-controlled multiplex PCR, was used to amplify TCRbeta CDR3 regions from genomic DNA. The published analysis was carried out like this. The number of nucleated cells in each sample was estimated from the amplification of reference gene primers within the assay. Sequence reads were collapsed and filtered to measure the absolute abundance of every unique TCRbeta CDR3 rearrangement. For each sample, productive Simpson clonality was calculated as the square root of Simpson's diversity index over productive rearrangements. TCRdb holds this immuneACCESS table with in-frame rearrangements only. Some clones are missing; in checked studies, unresolved V genes explain under half, and the rest has no known cause. The D gene and trimming were derived from the DNA, and the V and J assignments and clone size from that table. This sample holds 140,000 to 150,000 clones; roughly 82% were observed only once. Jointly, the top ten make up roughly a tenth of the sample.

Each collaborating institution followed its own protocols to collect whole blood in K2EDTA tubes. For TCRbeta analysis, collaborators shipped samples as frozen whole blood, isolated PBMCs, or DNA extracted from either of those sample types. The germline V gene supplies CDR1 MGHDK and CDR2 SYGVNS. From the cysteine up to the phenylalanine, the CDR3 has a length of 15 residues. Only CDR3 DNA remains: 45 bases, in frame from the first base. V is clipped by 2 bases and J by 0 bases, and the sequence between their germline boundaries is 7 bases long. The rearrangement joined TRBV25-1 to TRBJ2-2; a confident D gene designation cannot be given. The sequencing input was peripheral blood. This receptor was identified in a man in his 60s with active or convalescent COVID-19. The CDR3 has the sequence CASSELRTNTGELFF. The DNA is as follows: TGTGCCAGCAGTGAACTAAGAACGAACACCGGGGAGCTGTTTTTT.